The T cell receptor beta chain under discussion was sequenced for a study of cytomegalovirus exposure and HLA in healthy donors. The CDR3 extends over 13 amino acids. Germline CDR1 and CDR2: GTSNPN and SVGIG (reference sequence). After removal of 0 bases from V and 6 bases from J, the junction contained 2 bases not matched to a gene. With 60 Vbeta and 13 Jbeta primers, the PCR was carried out. TCRdb keeps only in-frame clones here, not all; method: immunoSEQ multiplex PCR. The data show approximately 100,000 clones, 60% to 75% seen once. The chain combines TRBV30 with TRBJ2-3, with 8 nucleotides matching TRBD1. The receptor was isolated from a man between 45 and 60 years old in good health and CMV-seronegative. Material for sequencing was PBMCs. DNA of the CDR3: TGTGCCTGGAGTGTGCAGGGGGCGGATACGCAGTATTTT. It yields the protein CAWSVQGADTQYF.